Listed below are T cell receptor beta chains from one sample, sequenced in a study of cytomegalovirus exposure and HLA in healthy donors. Assay used: immunoSEQ multiplex PCR; TCRdb lists only in-frame clones, some missing. Of over 200,000 clones in the sample, about 72% were seen once. Sample: PBMCs. The receptors shown here come from a male donor in good health and CMV-seronegative. Both conserved end residues are part of each CDR3. A D gene is named only where the DNA matches it firmly. Size is omitted from some rows. Given values are once, few, many or a class for expanded clones.

abundance | j_gene | v_gene | d_gene | CDR3nt | CDR3aa
- | TRBJ2-7 | TRBV4-2 | TRBD2 | TGTGCCAGCAGCCAAGAAGAGAGCGGGAGGGGTGCTCCCTACGAGCAGTACTTC | CASSQEESGRGAPYEQYF
- | TRBJ2-2 | TRBV5-1 | TRBD1 | TGCGCCAGCAGCTTGGCCAAAGGCAGGGGGTGGACCGGGGAGCTGTTTTTT | CASSLAKGRGWTGELFF
- | TRBJ1-2 | TRBV28 | TRBD1 | TGTGCCAGCAGTTGGGGCAGGGGGCTGGGTGGCTACACCTTC | CASSWGRGLGGYTF
- | TRBJ2-5 | TRBV2 | TRBD1 | TGTGCCAGCAGTGAAACGACAGGGAGCGAGGGGGACCAGTACTTC | CASSETTGSEGDQYF
- | TRBJ1-5 | TRBV10-2 | - | TGCGCCAGCAGTGAGTCTGGCTCCAGCAATCAGCCCCAGCATTTT | CASSESGSSNQPQHF
many | TRBJ2-3 | TRBV6-4 | TRBD1 | TGTGCCAGCAGTGAGACAGGGGGCACAGATACGCAGTATTTT | CASSETGGTDTQYF
- | TRBJ1-6 | TRBV27 | - | TGTGCCAGCATGGGAGGGGGGGCCCAATCGTCCCTCCACTTT | CASMGGGAQSSLHF
- | TRBJ1-1 | TRBV5-1 | - | TGCGCCAGCAGCTTCTTAGGAGGGATGAACACTGAAGCTTTCTTT | CASSFLGGMNTEAFF
- | TRBJ2-6 | TRBV27 | - | TGTGCCAGCAGTTCGAAGCTATCTGGGGCCAACGTCCTGACTTTC | CASSSKLSGANVLTF
- | TRBJ2-7 | TRBV5-6 | TRBD2 | TGTGCCAGCAGGAGGACGGGGGGGTCCTACGAGCAGTACTTC | CASRRTGGSYEQYF
- | TRBJ2-7 | TRBV5-5 | TRBD2 | TGTGCCAGCAGCCTGACTAGCGGGAGGGCCCGACTCTACGAGCAGTACTTC | CASSLTSGRARLYEQYF
- | TRBJ1-4 | TRBV6-1 | TRBD1 | TGTGCCAGCAGACGGGACAGGGCGAGGGAAAAACTGTTTTTT | CASRRDRAREKLFF
few | TRBJ2-1 | TRBV9 | TRBD2 | TGTGCCAGCAGCGGGGAACTAGCGGGTTTCGATGAGCAGTTCTTC | CASSGELAGFDEQFF
- | TRBJ2-4 | TRBV19 | - | TGTGCCAGTAGTCAAGAGGCAGGGGGGACCAAAAACATTCAGTACTTC | CASSQEAGGTKNIQYF
- | TRBJ2-1 | TRBV20-1 | - | TGCAGTGCTAGCTTCGGTGAGCAGTTCTTC | CSASFGEQFF
- | TRBJ2-7 | TRBV13 | TRBD2 | TGTGCCAGCAGCCCAAGCGGGACCTCCGGGTACGAGCAGTACTTC | CASSPSGTSGYEQYF
- | TRBJ2-1 | TRBV6-5 | - | TGTGCCAGCAGTTACTCATTCGGGATCACTGAGCAGTTCTTC | CASSYSFGITEQFF
few | TRBJ1-1 | TRBV18 | TRBD1 | TGTGCCAGCTCACCAGGGACAGACACTGAAGCTTTCTTT | CASSPGTDTEAFF
few | TRBJ2-7 | TRBV29-1 | TRBD1 | TGCAGCGTTGTAGGGACAGGGTCGATATACGAGCAGTACTTC | CSVVGTGSIYEQYF
- | TRBJ2-3 | TRBV4-1 | TRBD2 | TGCGCCAGCAGCGTTCAGGCGGCTAGCGGGAGGGCCACAGATACGCAGTATTTT | CASSVQAASGRATDTQYF
- | TRBJ2-5 | TRBV2 | TRBD2 | TGTGCCAGCAGTGGTCTAGCGGGAGGAGGAGGGGAGACCCAGTACTTC | CASSGLAGGGGETQYF
- | TRBJ1-2 | TRBV10-1 | - | TGCGCCAGCAGTGAGTCTAGGCAGGGCCTGGTTGGCTACACCTTC | CASSESRQGLVGYTF
- | TRBJ1-2 | TRBV2 | TRBD1 | TGTGCCAGCAGGGGACAGGATATCAGCTACACCTTC | CASRGQDISYTF
- | TRBJ1-2 | TRBV9 | - | TGTGCCAGCAGCGCCCGGGGGGCGGAACGCAACTATGGCTACACCTTC | CASSARGAERNYGYTF
few | TRBJ1-1 | TRBV9 | TRBD1 | TGTGCCAGCAGCGGACAGGGCTCTAACACTGAAGCTTTCTTT | CASSGQGSNTEAFF
- | TRBJ1-4 | TRBV2 | TRBD1 | TGTGCCAGCAGCCGGACAGGGGGCCGGGATGAAAAACTGTTTTTT | CASSRTGGRDEKLFF
few | TRBJ2-7 | TRBV7-2 | TRBD2 | TGTGCCAGCAGCCGGTGGATAGCGGGAGGTTACGAGCAGTACTTC | CASSRWIAGGYEQYF
- | TRBJ2-3 | TRBV28 | - | TGTGCCAGCAGTTTCGTAGGGAGTACGCAGTATTTT | CASSFVGSTQYF
- | TRBJ2-1 | TRBV29-1 | - | TGCAGCGTTTCTAGACGGCCGAGCTCCTACAATGAGCAGTTCTTC | CSVSRRPSSYNEQFF
- | TRBJ2-5 | TRBV7-9 | TRBD2 | TGTGCCAGCAGCTTAGAACTAGCGGGACAGACCCAGTACTTC | CASSLELAGQTQYF
- | TRBJ2-1 | TRBV2 | - | TGTGCCAGCAGTCTTTCACGACTGGTCGCGCAGTTCTTC | CASSLSRLVAQFF
few | TRBJ2-7 | TRBV5-4 | - | TGTGCCAGCAGTCATTACAGGGCCTACGAGCAGTACTTC | CASSHYRAYEQYF
once | TRBJ2-2 | TRBV19 | - | TGTGCCAGTAGTATAGCCGGTGGCAGGGCTACCGGGGAGCTGTTTTTT | CASSIAGGRATGELFF
once | TRBJ1-4 | TRBV7-2 | TRBD1 | TGTGCCAGCAGCCCTGAGGGGGCCGTTAATGAAAAACTGTTTTTT | CASSPEGAVNEKLFF